This T cell receptor beta chain came from a study of T cells in Graves' hyperthyroidism and ophthalmopathy (dated by TCRdb to the late 2010s). Describing the broader study: Peripheral blood was sampled at the time of initial diagnosis, prior to any treatment. To identify TCR V-J signatures that set the groups apart, the researchers used a discovery cohort of 95 to 100 patients, made up of around 40 with Graves' ophthalmopathy and some 55 with stable Graves' hyperthyroidism. Prospective prediction of ophthalmopathy was tested in an independent validation cohort of 18 to 20 hyperthyroidism patients and 17 patients who later progressed to ophthalmopathy. For training and testing, the roughly 100 patients in the discovery cohort were randomly divided in a 7:3 ratio. In addition, the study compared T-cell repertoires in thyroid tissue and in blood from about 6 Graves' hyperthyroidism patients. Following sampling, methimazole starting at 30 mg daily was given to hyperthyroidism patients, and high-dose intravenous methylprednisolone was given to ophthalmopathy patients. TCR Vbeta CDR3 sequencing of approximately 140 peripheral blood samples (fewer than 45 ophthalmopathy, 70 to 85 hyperthyroidism and 17 progressor patients) is reported in the paper. Points the paper makes about the study in general: Sample size was not statistically predetermined, and blinding of investigators to group allocation was not performed. A 13 V-J signature model separated ophthalmopathy from stable hyperthyroidism, with approximately 87% sensitivity and roughly 81% specificity in cross-validation and 80%/75% in testing. Most expanded thyroid clonotypes (frequency above 0.001) were also detected in blood, a finding suggesting that blood repertoires may reflect thyroid immune responses. During validation, the model predicted progression to ophthalmopathy a median of approximately six months ahead of onset, with just under 71% sensitivity and 72.22% specificity.

Graves' hyperthyroidism was defined as stable when no progression to ophthalmopathy occurred over 18 months of follow-up. Hyperthyroidism patients were newly diagnosed, with disease duration under 2 months, and aged 18 to 65 years. Exclusion was applied to patients with uncontrolled infections, other autoimmune diseases, pregnancy or lactation. Diagnoses were established on the basis of clinical symptoms, serum thyroxine and TRAb, thyroid ultrasound, and orbital computed tomography. PBMCs were isolated from 10 ml of fresh peripheral blood by Ficoll-Paque density gradient centrifugation. Total RNA was extracted using Trizol reagent, and RNA quality was assessed on an Agilent 2100 Bioanalyzer. The CDR3 runs 18 residues from the cysteine to the phenylalanine. The DNA shown is the 54-base CDR3, in frame from base 1. The V end loses 4 bases and the J end loses 5 bases, and a stretch of 24 bases separates them. CDR1 and CDR2 are drawn from the germline V gene (reference sequence): SGHAT, FQDESV.

This clonotype was counted many times. The antigen this receptor binds is unknown. Per-nucleotide qualities are absent, and no much larger clonotype sits a single base away. The TCR beta CDR3 regions were amplified from RNA transcripts. The first round of RT-PCR for the TCR CDR3 was performed with the HTBI primer set and the Qiagen OneStep RT-PCR kit. Libraries were constructed in a second round of multiplex PCR, after which size selection and purification were performed. The libraries were sequenced on an Illumina HiSeq2000 using paired-end 100 bp reads. Per the original workflow: SOAPnuke was used to process the raw data, throwing out any read that contained adapters or uncalled bases, had a mean Phred below 15, or lacked an exact constant-primer or identifier match. High-quality paired reads were merged using COPE v1.2.5, and each unique nucleotide sequence was defined as a clonotype. Clonotypes were aligned to IMGT TRBV, TRBD and TRBJ reference segments using MiTCR v1.1. The analysis included only V-J combinations with a frequency above 0.0001, which together covered 99% to 99.2% of the repertoires. A TCS score was defined as the ratio of F50 (clonal expansion) to E x V (chaos), with BLOSUM62-based TCRdist applied between CDR3 peptides within each V-J. Welch's t-statistics and random forest reduced roughly 530 V-J features to roughly 13, which were used in a naive Bayes classifier (R e1071). TCRdb took the public reads, trimmed them with fastp at Q25, ran MiXCR for clone calling and kept in-frame beta chains. Rows are unified per CDR3 protein, each entry keeping the most common DNA and genes. The V and J calls reflect TCRdb's pipeline rather than the authors' work. The table for this sample lists hundreds of thousands of distinct CDR3 sequences; approximately 13% of them were counted only once. Of the sample, around 24% is held by the ten largest clones.

The sequencing sample was made of blood. The chain is encoded by TRBV11-1 joined to TRBJ2-1; no D gene is confidently identified. This clonotype was obtained from a woman younger than 45 with Graves' hyperthyroidism. The bases read TGTGCCAGCAGCTCTCTCAACGAGGTATTGGCTAGGCACAATGAGCAGTTCTTC. It translates to CASSSLNEVLARHNEQFF.